The 2 T cell receptor beta chains below all came from one sample that was sequenced in a study of CD8+ T cells in alopecia areata. Extraction of RNA preceded its reverse transcription into cDNA, which served as the sequencing template. This table comes from immunoSEQ multiplex PCR, and its TCRdb copy is limited to in-frame clones, with some not included. Here the sample spans around 170,000 clones, 45% to 60% being singletons. Stated treatment: oral pan-JAK inhibitor, 5-10 mg twice daily. Sequencing used CD8+ T cells sorted from blood, obtained between weeks 51 and 52, from a patient treated with tofacitinib. The receptors stem from a human donor with alopecia areata.

The rearrangement joins TRBV7-2 to TRBJ2-7; 9 bases agree with TRBD1. This CDR3 region has 15 residues. The V and J ends lost 4 bases and 5 bases, in that order; junction bases with no gene match: 9. Germline assignment: CDR1 SGHTA and CDR2 FQGNSA. The CDR3 protein is CASSYSGTGSNEQYF. In DNA, the CDR3 is TGTGCCAGCAGCTACTCCGGGACAGGGTCAAACGAGCAGTACTTC.

The V and J genes are TRBV25-1 and TRBJ1-5, with TRBD1 as a possible D gene (5 bases). The V and J ends lost 5 bases and 6 bases respectively, with 11 bases between them. The CDR3 has 13 residues. Germline CDR1 is MGHDK and CDR2 is SYGVNS. CDR3 loop: CASSFTGSQPQHF. The CDR3, as DNA: TGTGCCAGCAGTTTTACAGGCTCTCAGCCCCAGCATTTT. The full variable domain, rest sourced from reference TRBV25-1 and TRBJ1-5, is EADIYQTPRYLVIGTGKKITLECSQTMGHDKMYWYQQDPGMELHLIHYSYGVNSTEKGDLSSESTVSRIRTEHFPLTLESARPSHTSQYLCASSFTGSQPQHFGDGTRLSIL.